This TCR beta chain derives from a study of cytomegalovirus exposure and HLA in healthy donors. General study findings and limits: High sensitivity and specificity were reportedly achieved when the classifier diagnosed cytomegalovirus status. The study flagged fewer than 200 TCR beta chains as cytomegalovirus-associated.

Points on this clone: The antigen remains unidentified.

This table comes from immunoSEQ multiplex PCR, and its TCRdb copy is limited to in-frame clones, with some not included. This table holds more than 85,000 clones, 88% found once. V lost 0 bases and J lost 6, with 18 bases in between. The length of the CDR3 is 16 residues. CDR1 is SGHNT, CDR2 YYREEE, per germline (reference sequence). The chain carries TRBV5-4 and TRBJ1-2, with a weak D call TRBD1 (6 bases). Sample: PBMCs. This TCR was sampled from a woman aged 30 to 39 in good health and CMV-seropositive. For the CDR3, the DNA is TGTGCCAGCAGCTTGGATCTTACAGGGAGAGGGCATGGCTACACCTTC. It yields the protein CASSLDLTGRGHGYTF.